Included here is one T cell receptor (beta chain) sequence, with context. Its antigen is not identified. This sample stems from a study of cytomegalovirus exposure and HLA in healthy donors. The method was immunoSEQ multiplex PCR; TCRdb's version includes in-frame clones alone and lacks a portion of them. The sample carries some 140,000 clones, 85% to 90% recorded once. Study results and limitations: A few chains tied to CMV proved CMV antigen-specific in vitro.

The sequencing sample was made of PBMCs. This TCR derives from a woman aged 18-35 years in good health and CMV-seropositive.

The CDR3 region has the DNA TGTGCCACCGGGACAGGGAGCACAGATACGCAGTATTTT. Protein sequence: CATGTGSTDTQYF. V is TRBV9 and J is TRBJ2-3, with 9 bases identical to TRBD1. Losses at the gene ends were 9 bases for V and 0 bases for J; bases not matched to a gene: 2. The length of the CDR3 is 13 residues. Germline CDR1 reads SGDLS; CDR2 reads YYNGEE.